One sample yielded the 26 T cell receptor beta chains listed below, sequenced in a study of CD8+ T cells in alopecia areata. Treatment meaning: oral pan-JAK inhibitor, 5-10 mg twice daily. Sequencing used cDNA as its template, made by extracting RNA and reverse transcribing it. Only in-frame clones appear in the TCRdb table, and some are missing; sequencing was by immunoSEQ multiplex PCR. Counted here are roughly 210,000 clones, 43% occurring once; the ten biggest clones make up roughly 2.6%. Sequencing used CD4+ T cells sorted from blood, obtained at approximately week 37, from a patient treated with tofacitinib. The receptors shown here come from a human donor with alopecia areata.

The rearrangement joins TRBV23-1 to TRBJ2-1; no clear D gene. TRBV23-1 is classed as an ORF, of uncertain function. V gave up 3 bases and J gave up 7 bases, with 4 bases separating them. The CDR3 totals 11 residues. CDR3 protein: CASSQLNEQFF. DNA for the CDR3: TGCGCCAGCAGTCAGTTAAATGAGCAGTTCTTC.

This clone appeared a few times. The chain uses TRBV11-2 and TRBJ2-5; 11 bases align to TRBD2. The V segment lost 8 bases and the J segment 1 base; nucleotides outside the gene matches: 6. This CDR3 region has 15 residues. Germline-derived CDR1 and CDR2 are SGHAT and FQNNGV. CDR3 residues: CASLRTSGPQETQYF. In DNA form, the CDR3 reads TGTGCCAGCTTGCGGACTAGCGGGCCCCAAGAGACCCAGTACTTC.

The chain uses TRBV11-2 and TRBJ1-4, with D tentatively TRBD1 (6 bases). V dropped 5 bases and J dropped 7 bases, with 20 bases sitting between them. Per germline, CDR1 SGHAT and CDR2 FQNNGV. This CDR3 is built from 16 residues. This CDR3 reads CASSHPPGRGGEKLFF. Here the CDR3 DNA reads TGTGCCAGCAGCCACCCCCCGGGGAGAGGGGGTGAAAAACTGTTTTTT.

This clone was seen a single time. This chain links TRBV30 with TRBJ1-2; TRBD1 is a possible D gene (6 bases). The CDR3 length is 14 residues. The germline V and J ends were trimmed by 0 bases and 2 bases, with 10 bases remaining between them. CDR1 is GTSNPN and CDR2 is SVGIG in the germline V gene (reference sequence). In DNA, the CDR3 is TGTGCCTGGAGTGTACGAACAGGGAACTATGGCTACACCTTC. It encodes CAWSVRTGNYGYTF.

This clone has only a few counts. V and J are TRBV7-2 and TRBJ2-1; the D gene is possibly TRBD2 (5 bases). This CDR3 is built from 13 residues. Trimming took off 1 base at V and 5 bases at J, with 6 bases between the two ends. Germline V gene lookup returns CDR1 SGHTA and CDR2 FQGNSA. Here the CDR3 DNA reads TGTGCCAGCAGCTTAGGGGAGCACAATGAGCAGTTCTTC. Its translation: CASSLGEHNEQFF.

The rearrangement uses TRBV30 and TRBJ2-3; 9 bases are shared with TRBD1. Losses at the gene ends were 4 bases for V and 0 bases for J; bases not matched to a gene: 5. The CDR3 spans 15 residues. The germline gives CDR1 GTSNPN, CDR2 SVGIG (reference sequence). CDR3 sequence: CAWNTDRGSTDTQYF. CDR3 sequence (DNA): TGTGCCTGGAACACGGACAGGGGAAGCACAGATACGCAGTATTTT.

With regard to this clone: No conserved phenylalanine or tryptophan ends this CDR3, so it is likely a read error. The DNA is left out, because the CDR3 cannot be placed on it with certainty; the CDR3 is given as TCRdb lists it. V usage is TRBV30 and J usage is TRBJ1-1. The CDR3 sequence runs 15 residues, both termini included. The germline CDR1 and CDR2 sequences are GTSNPN and SVGIG (reference sequence). CDR3 sequence reads: CASSVVESSPYAVSL.

This clone was detected only a few times. The chain has TRBV2 and TRBJ2-7, with no clear D. Trimming pared 7 bases from V and 7 bases from J, leaving 14 bases between. The CDR3 has 12 amino acids. Germline V gene lookup returns CDR1 SNHLY and CDR2 FYNNEI. The DNA of the CDR3 is TGTGCCAGCATGATAACAGCTCTTGAGCAGTACTTC. Translated, it gives CASMITALEQYF. Combining the CDR3 with reference TRBV2 and TRBJ2-7 gives the whole variable domain EPEVTQTPSHQVTQMGQEVILRCVPISNHLYFYWYRQILGQKVEFLVSFYNNEISEKSEIFDDQFSVERPDGSNFTLKIRSTKLEDSAMYFCASMITALEQYFGPGTRLTVT.

This clone appeared a few times. This chain connects TRBV28 to TRBJ2-6; D uncertain. Deletions cut 3 bases from V and 0 bases from J, with 12 bases between. CDR3 length: 17 amino acids. The germline gives CDR1 MDHEN, CDR2 SYDVKM. The CDR3 loop is CASSFRVGSSGANVLTF. The CDR3 coding sequence is TGTGCCAGCAGTTTTAGGGTCGGATCCTCTGGGGCCAACGTCCTGACTTTC.

This clone showed up just a few times. V is TRBV7-2 and J is TRBJ1-6; D might be TRBD1 (5 bases). This CDR3 has 13 residues. With 6 bases removed from V and 7 bases from J, the gap between germline ends came to 10 bases. Germline V lookup: CDR1 SGHTA, CDR2 FQGNSA. CDR3 sequence: CASSQGNNSPLHF. The CDR3 DNA reads as TGTGCCAGCAGTCAGGGAAACAATTCACCCCTCCACTTT.

The rearrangement joins TRBV15 to TRBJ1-1; D remains unclear. Trimming stripped 6 bases from V and 1 base from J, with 12 bases between. The CDR3 is 14 residues long. Germline V gene data show CDR1 as LNHNV and CDR2 as YYDKDF (reference sequence). Written as DNA, the CDR3 is TGTGCCACCAGGGGAGGAACAGCGAACACTGAAGCTTTCTTT. It specifies CATRGGTANTEAFF.

This chain links TRBV7-2 with TRBJ2-1; possible D gene TRBD2, 6 bases. Germline V gene sequence: CDR1 SGHTA, CDR2 FQGNSA. The length of the CDR3 is 17 residues. Trimming stripped 4 bases from V and 6 bases from J, with 22 bases between. This CDR3 is CASSSKRPSVRANEQFF. CDR3 nucleotides: TGTGCCAGCAGCTCAAAAAGACCTAGCGTAAGAGCCAATGAGCAGTTCTTC.

V and J are TRBV5-1 and TRBJ2-7, with 11 bases identical to TRBD2. V was pared by 4 bases and J by 5 bases, with 5 bases of the junction left unmatched. The CDR3 covers 14 residues. Per germline, CDR1 SGHRS and CDR2 YFSETQ. The CDR3 DNA reads TGCGCCAGCAGCCTAGCGGGACTAGCGGACGAGCAGTACTTC. Protein sequence: CASSLAGLADEQYF.

The chain links TRBV5-1 to TRBJ1-5; TRBD1 matches at 10 bases. CDR1 is SGHRS, CDR2 YFSETQ, per germline. The CDR3 runs 14 residues. Trimming cost V 4 bases and J 7 bases; bases outside gene matches: 5. This CDR3 reads CASSIGQGDQPQHF. CDR3 bases: TGCGCCAGCAGCATCGGACAGGGGGACCAGCCCCAGCATTTT. The full variable domain, its missing parts supplied by reference TRBV5-1 and TRBJ1-5, is KAGVTQTPRYLIKTRGQQVTLSCSPISGHRSVSWYQQTPGQGLQFLFEYFSETQRNKGNFPGRFSGRQFSNSRSEMNVSTLELGDSALYLCASSIGQGDQPQHFGDGTRLSIL.

The chain recombines TRBV5-1 with TRBJ2-1; TRBD2 aligns across 8 bases. V shed 4 bases and J 8 bases; nucleotides not matched to a gene: 11. Germline V CDR1 and CDR2: SGHRS, YFSETQ. CDR3 length equals 15 residues. The DNA for the CDR3 is TGCGCCAGCAGCGAGGGTAGCGGGAAGTTGGATGAGCAGTTCTTC. This gives the protein CASSEGSGKLDEQFF.

The V call is TRBV7-9, the J call TRBJ2-5; 7 bases line up with TRBD1. The CDR3 runs to 16 residues. Losses at the gene ends were 5 bases for V and 1 base for J; bases not matched to a gene: 10. Germline loops: CDR1 SEHNR, CDR2 FQNEAQ (reference sequence). The CDR3 sequence: CASSPTGTVIQETQYF. The CDR3 nucleotides are TGTGCCAGCAGCCCGACCGGGACAGTGATCCAAGAGACCCAGTACTTC.

This chain connects TRBV6-5 to TRBJ2-7; D gene ambiguous. The germline V and J ends were trimmed by 6 bases and 3 bases, with 12 bases remaining between them. The CDR3 is 13 residues long. Per germline, CDR1 MNHEY and CDR2 SVGAGI. The CDR3 DNA reads TGTGCCAGCAGCCGTGACACGAACTACGAGCAGTACTTC. Translated, it gives CASSRDTNYEQYF.

This sequence joins TRBV5-1 and TRBJ2-1; D possibly corresponds to TRBD1 (7 bases). This CDR3 contains 16 residues. Trimming cost V 1 base and J 5 bases, with 16 bases left between them. From germline, CDR1 is SGHRS and CDR2 YFSETQ. In nucleotides, the CDR3 is TGCGCCAGCAGCTTGTTTGCGGGACAGAAAAACAATGAGCAGTTCTTC. It encodes CASSLFAGQKNNEQFF.

The chain uses TRBV6-1 and TRBJ2-5; D gene unclear. In germline, CDR1 is MNHNS, CDR2 SASEGT. Trimming cost V 7 bases and J 0 bases, with 15 bases left between them. The CDR3 runs 15 residues. CDR3 bases: TGTGCCAGCACCCTTTGGGCAGAAAACCAAGAGACCCAGTACTTC. Translating gives CASTLWAENQETQYF.

This clone appeared a few times. The chain uses TRBV29-1 and TRBJ2-7; D not resolved. V shed 4 bases and J shed 2 bases, with 12 bases lying between them. The CDR3 is 13 residues long. CDR1 SQVTM and CDR2 ANQGSEA come from the germline V gene. The CDR3 region has the DNA TGCAGCGTTGTGTCGGACGTCACCTACGAGCAGTACTTC. Translation gives CSVVSDVTYEQYF.

This clone was counted between two and nine times. The genes are TRBV7-2 and TRBJ2-5; TRBD2 agrees at 8 bases. The V and J ends lost 1 base and 3 bases, in that order; junction bases with no gene match: 10. This CDR3 spans 17 amino acids. Germline values: CDR1 SGHTA, CDR2 FQGNSA. The CDR3, as DNA: TGTGCCAGCAGCTTAGGTCGAGGTAGCGGGACGGAAGAGACCCAGTACTTC. Protein product: CASSLGRGSGTEETQYF.

This clone was seen a handful of times. This chain uses TRBV6-5 with TRBJ1-1; TRBD1 matches at 9 bases. Unmatched junction bases numbered 7, after V lost 6 bases and J lost 5 bases. Germline lookup yields CDR1 MNHEY and CDR2 SVGAGI. The CDR3 is made up of 14 amino acids. The CDR3 loop reads CASSPGQGKTEAFF. In DNA form, the CDR3 reads TGTGCCAGCAGCCCGGGACAGGGTAAGACTGAAGCTTTCTTT.

The sample holds a few counts of this clone. The rearrangement joins TRBV7-8 to TRBJ2-1, with 8 bases aligning to TRBD2. The CDR3 runs 18 residues. Germline CDR1 reads SGHVS; CDR2 reads FQNEAQ. J lost 0 bases, V lost 1 base, and 8 bases had no gene match. In DNA form, the CDR3 reads TGTGCCAGCAGCTTAGTTATCAGCGGGAGCCCCTCCTACAATGAGCAGTTCTTC. It encodes CASSLVISGSPSYNEQFF. Using reference TRBV7-8 and TRBJ2-1 for the parts outside the CDR3, the full variable domain is GAGVSQSPRYKVAKRGQDVALRCDPISGHVSLFWYQQALGQGPEFLTYFQNEAQLDKSGLPSDRFFAERPEGSVSTLKIQRTQQEDSAVYLCASSLVISGSPSYNEQFFGPGTRLTVL.

This clone was counted only a few times. The chain recombines TRBV6-5 with TRBJ1-1; D gene ambiguous. The CDR3 runs to 13 residues. Trimming removed 2 bases at V and 11 bases at J, with 15 bases between. The germline V gene encodes CDR1 MNHEY and CDR2 SVGAGI. This CDR3 is CASSYRAFSGAFF. The CDR3 bases are TGTGCCAGCAGTTACCGGGCCTTTTCGGGGGCTTTCTTT.

The chain carries TRBV7-2 and TRBJ1-5; a possible D gene is TRBD1 (5 bases). Germline CDR1 and CDR2: SGHTA and FQGNSA. With 2 bases removed from V and 6 bases from J, the gap between germline ends came to 11 bases. The CDR3 runs to 14 residues. This CDR3 is CASSLSAGGQPQHF. CDR3 in DNA: TGTGCCAGCAGCTTATCGGCTGGGGGTCAGCCCCAGCATTTT. Full variable domain (remainder filled in from reference TRBV7-2 and TRBJ1-5): GAGVSQSPSNKVTEKGKDVELRCDPISGHTALYWYRQSLGQGLEFLIYFQGNSAPDKSGLPSDRFSAERTGGSVSTLTIQRTQQEDSAVYLCASSLSAGGQPQHFGDGTRLSIL.

The chain recombines TRBV5-1 with TRBJ2-7; 8 bases line up with TRBD1. Germline CDR1 and CDR2: SGHRS and YFSETQ. CDR3 length equals 15 residues. Unmatched junction bases numbered 5, after V lost 0 bases and J lost 3 bases. The CDR3 sequence: CASSLGGQGLYEQYF. CDR3 nucleotide sequence: TGCGCCAGCAGCTTGGGAGGACAGGGCCTCTACGAGCAGTACTTC.